The 18 T cell receptor beta chains presented below share a single source sample, sequenced in a study of blood T cell repertoires in COVID-19. Repertoires were generated with immunoSEQ multiplex PCR, while TCRdb's copy carries only in-frame clones and drops some. This sample has fewer than 400,000 clones, with 92% found just once. The sequencing sample was made of PBMCs or T cells enriched from blood (not recorded which). These receptor sequences come from a woman in her twenties or thirties who had recovered from COVID-19.

The chain has TRBV6-5 and TRBJ1-6, with D hard to call. Germline loops: CDR1 MNHEY, CDR2 SVGAGI. Trimming removed 4 bases at V and 10 bases at J, with 14 bases between. There are 14 residues in the CDR3. CDR3 in DNA: TGTGCCAGCAGTTTGATTTCGGGGAACTCACCCCTCCACTTT. This codes for CASSLISGNSPLHF.

The chain uses TRBV30 and TRBJ1-1; D remains unclear. V lost 3 bases and J lost 0, with 2 bases in between. Germline V gene data show CDR1 as GTSNPN and CDR2 as SVGIG (reference sequence). The CDR3 sequence is 11 residues long. The CDR3 nucleotides are TGTGCCTGGAGCATGAACACTGAAGCTTTCTTT. It is translated as CAWSMNTEAFF.

This chain links TRBV5-1 with TRBJ2-3, with 7 bases fitting TRBD1. This CDR3 has 15 residues. V shed 4 bases, J shed 0 bases, and the junction held 5 bases outside the gene matches. The V gene's germline CDR1 is SGHRS and CDR2 YFSETQ. The CDR3 region is CASSLRGQSTDTQYF. CDR3 in DNA: TGCGCCAGCAGCCTGAGGGGACAGAGCACAGATACGCAGTATTTT.

This clone came up once. The rearrangement links TRBV20-1 to TRBJ1-2; D remains ambiguous. Germline assignment: CDR1 DFQATT and CDR2 SNEGSKA (reference sequence). Trimming removed 0 bases from V and 9 bases from J, with 2 bases in between. The CDR3 sequence is 9 residues long. This CDR3 reads CSARDSYTF. CDR3 sequence (DNA): TGCAGTGCTAGAGACAGCTACACCTTC.

This clone was seen just once. This chain joins TRBV6-6 and TRBJ2-7; possibly TRBD1 for D (6 bases). This CDR3 contains 14 residues. V lost 5 bases, J lost 6 bases, and 17 bases lay in between. Germline V lookup: CDR1 MNHNY, CDR2 SVGAGI (reference sequence). The CDR3 region is CASSRRDTLGEQYF. The CDR3, as DNA: TGTGCCAGCAGTCGCCGGGACACACTCGGCGAGCAGTACTTC.

The gene calls are TRBV7-9 and TRBJ1-2, with unresolved D. The ends were cut back, 4 bases at V and 8 bases at J, with 14 bases in the middle. This CDR3 is 13 amino acids long. Germline V gene data show CDR1 as SEHNR and CDR2 as FQNEAQ (reference sequence). The CDR3 sequence is CASSSSGSGGYTF. The DNA of the CDR3 is TGTGCCAGCAGCTCCTCGGGTTCTGGAGGCTACACCTTC.

There are a few counts of this clone. The chain has TRBV28 and TRBJ1-1; D gene uncertain. Germline-derived CDR1 and CDR2 are MDHEN and SYDVKM. The CDR3 has 14 residues. V lost 3 bases, J lost 1 base, and 9 bases lay in between. CDR3 DNA sequence: TGTGCCAGCAGTTTTGACGGGAGGAACACTGAAGCTTTCTTT. This codes for CASSFDGRNTEAFF.

J is TRBJ1-1 and V is TRBV15, with TRBD1 identical over 8 bases. There are 15 residues in the CDR3. Trimming took 3 bases from V and 1 from J; bases not matched to a gene: 4. Germline V gives CDR1 LNHNV, CDR2 YYDKDF (reference sequence). The CDR3: CATSRAGTGNTEAFF. The CDR3 DNA reads TGTGCCACCAGCAGGGCCGGGACAGGGAACACTGAAGCTTTCTTT.

The chain has TRBV4-3 and TRBJ2-3; 7 bases agree with TRBD2. V shed 4 bases and J 1 base; nucleotides not matched to a gene: 2. The germline CDR1 and CDR2 sequences are LGHNA and YSLEER. CDR3 length equals 14 residues. Here the CDR3 reads CASSLSGGTDTQYF. In nucleotides, the CDR3 is TGCGCCAGCAGCCTAAGCGGGGGCACAGATACGCAGTATTTT.

DNA of the CDR3: TGTGCCATCAGCGGACTAGCGGAACAAGAGACCCAGTACTTC. This gives the protein CAISGLAEQETQYF. This chain connects TRBV10-3 to TRBJ2-5, with 10 bases identical to TRBD2. CDR1 and CDR2 from the germline V gene are ENHRY and SYGVKD. V lost 6 bases to trimming and J lost 2 bases; unmatched junction nucleotides: 3. The CDR3 has 14 amino acids.

The count of this clone is one. The V gene is TRBV4-3, the J gene TRBJ1-6; 9 bases match TRBD1. J was trimmed by 10 bases and V by 0 bases; bases with no gene match: 4. The length of the CDR3 is 15 residues. CDR1 and CDR2 from the germline V gene are LGHNA and YSLEER. The CDR3 region is CASSQDGDRVSPLHF. The CDR3 bases are TGCGCCAGCAGCCAAGATGGGGACAGGGTCTCACCCCTCCACTTT.

This chain connects TRBV5-1 to TRBJ1-1; 8 nucleotides match TRBD1. J was trimmed by 4 bases and V by 0 bases; bases with no gene match: 14. Germline CDR1 is SGHRS and CDR2 is YFSETQ. The CDR3 covers 18 residues. CDR3 loop: CASSLAGWGRGQSTEAFF. CDR3 in DNA: TGCGCCAGCAGCTTGGCGGGTTGGGGCAGGGGGCAGTCCACTGAAGCTTTCTTT.

The V gene is TRBV28, the J gene TRBJ1-1; 7 nucleotides align to TRBD1. J was trimmed by 11 bases and V by 3 bases; bases with no gene match: 12. The CDR3 consists of 14 residues. CDR1 is MDHEN and CDR2 is SYDVKM in the germline V gene. Here the CDR3 DNA reads TGTGCCAGCAGTTTGGGTGCCACGGGACAGTGGGCTTTCTTT. Its translation: CASSLGATGQWAFF.

The gene calls are TRBV5-4 and TRBJ2-1; 12 bases fit TRBD2. Germline assignment: CDR1 SGHNT and CDR2 YYREEE (reference sequence). The CDR3 runs 16 residues. V was pared by 3 bases and J by 6 bases, with 7 bases of the junction left unmatched. The CDR3 nucleotides are TGTGCCAGCAGCTGGGCGACTAGCGGGGGCCTCAATGAGCAGTTCTTC. It encodes CASSWATSGGLNEQFF.

The chain is built from TRBV5-1 and TRBJ2-3; 9 positions match TRBD2. The CDR3 is 16 residues long. After removal of 2 bases from V and 1 base from J, the junction contained 5 bases not matched to a gene. Germline CDR1 SGHRS, CDR2 YFSETQ. For the CDR3, the DNA is TGCGCCAGCAGCTTAATTTCTAGCGGGGGCACAGATACGCAGTATTTT. It translates to CASSLISSGGTDTQYF.

The chain combines TRBV7-2 with TRBJ2-7; 8 bases align to TRBD2. Per germline, CDR1 SGHTA and CDR2 FQGNSA. CDR3 length equals 15 residues. The J segment lost 3 bases and the V segment lost 0 bases, leaving 4 bases of the junction unmatched. CDR3 in amino acids: CASSLAAGGFYEQYF. The CDR3 DNA reads TGTGCCAGCAGCTTAGCTGCGGGGGGCTTCTACGAGCAGTACTTC.

The chain links TRBV28 to TRBJ2-3; 10 nucleotides match TRBD2. CDR3 length: 15 amino acids. Germline CDR1 is MDHEN and CDR2 is SYDVKM. V lost 5 bases, J lost 5 bases, and 7 bases stayed unmatched. The CDR3 is CASSPPGLAKDTQYF. DNA of the CDR3: TGTGCCAGCAGTCCGCCGGGACTAGCGAAAGATACGCAGTATTTT.

The chain carries TRBV20-1 and TRBJ1-2; 8 nucleotides match TRBD1. From germline, CDR1 is DFQATT and CDR2 SNEGSKA (reference sequence). V lost 4 bases, J lost 8 bases, and 3 bases stayed unmatched. The CDR3 extends over 11 amino acids. This CDR3 is CSATGGSGYTF. In DNA form, the CDR3 reads TGCAGTGCTACAGGGGGCTCGGGCTACACCTTC.